This TCR beta chain was observed in a study of immune heterogeneity within non-small cell lung tumors. Bulk tumor genomic DNA constituted the template, at around 600 ng per sample. The authors collected several far-apart biopsies from each primary tumor during surgery. Newly diagnosed with untreated non-small cell lung cancer, the patients underwent curative surgery. It was a multiplex PCR that amplified TCR beta CDR3, with 32 V and 13 J primers. TCRdb independently ran MiXCR on the multiplex PCR reads; one entry per CDR3 protein. The table has 15,000 or so distinct CDR3 sequences, 25% to 35% seen once; the top ten hold around 15%. This clonotype was recorded many times. V lost 8 bases and J lost 5; bases outside the gene matches: 9. The CDR3 is made up of 14 amino acids. CDR1 SGHNT and CDR2 YENEEA come from the germline V gene.

The sequenced sample was lung tumor tissue. This rearrangement joins TRBV11-3 to TRBJ2-3, with 8 bases fitting TRBD2. The receptor was derived from a woman in her 50s with non-small cell lung cancer. The CDR3 DNA is TGTGCCAGCGGCGGCGGGGGGAAGAGAGATACGCAGTATTTT. It encodes CASGGGGKRDTQYF.